The source of this T cell receptor beta chain is a study of T cell responses to AZD1222 COVID-19 vaccine. The wider study: Pooled in the analysis were second doses at about 4 or about 12 weeks.

Generated by immunoSEQ multiplex PCR, the TCRdb table keeps only in-frame clones and is missing some. Here the sample spans fewer than 150,000 clones, about 92% being singletons. This CDR3 region has 12 residues. The germline V gene has CDR1 SQVTM and CDR2 ANQGSEA. V dropped 5 bases and J dropped 4 bases, with 12 bases sitting between them. The study's findings and limits: A rise in Spike-specific TCR breadth and depth followed two AZD1222 doses. With dominance at 160-218 and 743-854, vaccine-associated CD4 TCRs spanned spike. Scientists sampled the repertoires only once the peak T cell response had passed.

Comments on this clone: What it recognizes is unknown.

The TCR originated in an adult in good health. The chain uses TRBV29-1 and TRBJ2-7; D is unresolved. The material sequenced was peripheral blood, taken on day 0 of AZD1222 vaccination. The CDR3 DNA sequence: TGCAGCGTTTCCCCCGGACCATACGAGCAGTACTTC. It encodes CSVSPGPYEQYF.